Given below is one T cell receptor (beta chain) in context. The sample is drawn from a study of cytomegalovirus exposure and HLA in healthy donors. The protocol was immunoSEQ multiplex PCR, while the TCRdb copy is restricted to in-frame clones and leaves out a portion. The sample records approximately 110,000 clones, 88% being singletons. The CDR3 spans 18 residues. Germline trimming cut 1 base from V and 1 base from J; bases unmatched to any gene: 5. The V gene's germline CDR1 is PRHDT and CDR2 FYEKMQ (reference sequence). Specimen: PBMCs. The gene calls are TRBV13 and TRBJ2-2; TRBD2 matches at 11 bases. This receptor was obtained from a woman aged 18-35 years in good health and CMV-seronegative. The CDR3 coding sequence is TGTGCCAGCAGCTTAGTGCCCCTAGCGGGGGGGAACACCGGGGAGCTGTTTTTT. Translating it yields CASSLVPLAGGNTGELFF.